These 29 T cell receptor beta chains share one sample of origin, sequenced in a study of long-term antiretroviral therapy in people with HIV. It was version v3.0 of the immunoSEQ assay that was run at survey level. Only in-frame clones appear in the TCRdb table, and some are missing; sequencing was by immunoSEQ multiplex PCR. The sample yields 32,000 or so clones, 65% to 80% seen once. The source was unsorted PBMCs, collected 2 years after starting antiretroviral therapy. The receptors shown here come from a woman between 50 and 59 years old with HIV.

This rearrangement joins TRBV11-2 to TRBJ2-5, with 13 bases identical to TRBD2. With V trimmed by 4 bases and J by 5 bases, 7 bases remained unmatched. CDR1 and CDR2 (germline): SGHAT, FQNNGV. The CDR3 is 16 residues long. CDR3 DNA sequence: TGTGCCAGCAGCTCCCGACTAGCGGGGGGAAGGGAGACCCAGTACTTC. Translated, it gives CASSSRLAGGRETQYF.

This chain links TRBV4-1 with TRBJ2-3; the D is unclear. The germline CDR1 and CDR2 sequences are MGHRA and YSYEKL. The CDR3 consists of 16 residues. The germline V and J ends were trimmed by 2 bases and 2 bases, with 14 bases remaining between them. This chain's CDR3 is CASSQTDPAPTDTQYF. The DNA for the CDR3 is TGCGCCAGCAGCCAAACGGACCCGGCGCCCACAGATACGCAGTATTTT.

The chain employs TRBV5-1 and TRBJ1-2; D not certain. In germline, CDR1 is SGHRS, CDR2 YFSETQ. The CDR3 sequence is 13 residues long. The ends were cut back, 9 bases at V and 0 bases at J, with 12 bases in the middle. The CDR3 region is CATRTDPNYGYTF. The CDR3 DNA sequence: TGCGCCACCCGGACGGATCCTAACTATGGCTACACCTTC.

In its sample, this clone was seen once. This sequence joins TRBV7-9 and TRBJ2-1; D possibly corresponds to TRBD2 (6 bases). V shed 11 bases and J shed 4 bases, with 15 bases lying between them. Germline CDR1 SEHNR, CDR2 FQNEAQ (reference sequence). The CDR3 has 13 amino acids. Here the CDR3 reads CASSGGAYNEQFF. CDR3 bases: TGTGCCTCCAGCGGCGGGGCGTACAATGAGCAGTTCTTC.

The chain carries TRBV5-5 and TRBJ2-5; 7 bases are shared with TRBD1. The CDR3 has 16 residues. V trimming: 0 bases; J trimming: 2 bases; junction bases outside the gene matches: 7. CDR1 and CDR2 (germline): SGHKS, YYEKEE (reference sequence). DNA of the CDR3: TGTGCCAGCAGCTTGGCCGGGACAGCCAAGCAAGAGACCCAGTACTTC. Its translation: CASSLAGTAKQETQYF.

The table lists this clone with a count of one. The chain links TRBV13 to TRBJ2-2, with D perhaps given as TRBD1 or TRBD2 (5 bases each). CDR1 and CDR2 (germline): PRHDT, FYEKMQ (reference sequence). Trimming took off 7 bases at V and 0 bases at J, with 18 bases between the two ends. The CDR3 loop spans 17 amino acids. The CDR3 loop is CASTGTVATTNTGELFF. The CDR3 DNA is TGTGCCAGCACCGGGACGGTCGCTACTACGAACACCGGGGAGCTGTTTTTT. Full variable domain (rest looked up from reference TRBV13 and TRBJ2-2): AAGVIQSPRHLIKEKRETATLKCYPIPRHDTVYWYQQGPGQDPQFLISFYEKMQSDKGSIPDRFSAQQFSDYHSELNMSSLELGDSALYFCASTGTVATTNTGELFFGEGSRLTVL.

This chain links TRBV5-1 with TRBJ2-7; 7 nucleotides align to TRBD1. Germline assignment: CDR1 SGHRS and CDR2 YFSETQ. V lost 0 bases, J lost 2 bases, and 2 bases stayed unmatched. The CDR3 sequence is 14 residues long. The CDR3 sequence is CASSLGQGAYEQYF. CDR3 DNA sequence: TGCGCCAGCAGCTTGGGACAGGGAGCCTACGAGCAGTACTTC.

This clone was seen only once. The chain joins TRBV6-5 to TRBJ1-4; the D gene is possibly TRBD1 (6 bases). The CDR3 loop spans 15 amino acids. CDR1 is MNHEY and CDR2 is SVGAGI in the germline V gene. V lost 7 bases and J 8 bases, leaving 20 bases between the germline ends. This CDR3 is CASKTSGGYLEKLFF. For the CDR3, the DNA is TGTGCCAGCAAGACGAGCGGGGGCTACCTAGAAAAACTGTTTTTT.

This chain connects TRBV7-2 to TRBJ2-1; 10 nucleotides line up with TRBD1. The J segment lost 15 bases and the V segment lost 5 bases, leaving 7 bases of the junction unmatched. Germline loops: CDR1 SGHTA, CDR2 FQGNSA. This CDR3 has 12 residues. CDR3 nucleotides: TGTGCCAGCAGCCCACGACAGGGGGCGAGGTTCTTC. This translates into CASSPRQGARFF. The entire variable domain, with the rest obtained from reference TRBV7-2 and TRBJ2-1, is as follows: GAGVSQSPSNKVTEKGKDVELRCDPISGHTALYWYRQSLGQGLEFLIYFQGNSAPDKSGLPSDRFSAERTGGSVSTLTIQRTQQEDSAVYLCASSPRQGARFFGPGTRLTVL.

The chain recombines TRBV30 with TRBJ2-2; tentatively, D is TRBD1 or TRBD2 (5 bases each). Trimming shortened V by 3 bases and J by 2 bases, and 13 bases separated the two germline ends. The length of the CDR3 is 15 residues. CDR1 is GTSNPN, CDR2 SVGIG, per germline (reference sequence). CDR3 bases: TGTGCCTGGAGAAATCTGGGACCTAACACCGGGGAGCTGTTTTTT. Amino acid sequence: CAWRNLGPNTGELFF. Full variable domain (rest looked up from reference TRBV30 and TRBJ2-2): SQTIHQWPATLVQPVGSPLSLECTVEGTSNPNLYWYRQAAGRGLQLLFYSVGIGQISSEVPQNLSASRPQDRQFILSSKKLLLSDSGFYLCAWRNLGPNTGELFFGEGSRLTVL.

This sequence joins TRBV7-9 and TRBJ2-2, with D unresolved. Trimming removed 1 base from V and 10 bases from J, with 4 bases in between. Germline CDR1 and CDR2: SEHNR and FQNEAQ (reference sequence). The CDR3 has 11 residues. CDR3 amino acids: CASSLGLELFF. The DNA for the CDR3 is TGTGCCAGCAGCTTAGGGTTGGAGCTGTTTTTT.

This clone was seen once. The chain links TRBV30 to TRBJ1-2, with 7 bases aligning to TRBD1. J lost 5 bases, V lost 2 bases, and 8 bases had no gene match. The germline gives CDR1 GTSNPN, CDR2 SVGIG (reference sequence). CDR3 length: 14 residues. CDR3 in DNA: TGTGCCTGGAGTAGTAACAGGGGTCATTATGGCTACACCTTC. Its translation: CAWSSNRGHYGYTF.

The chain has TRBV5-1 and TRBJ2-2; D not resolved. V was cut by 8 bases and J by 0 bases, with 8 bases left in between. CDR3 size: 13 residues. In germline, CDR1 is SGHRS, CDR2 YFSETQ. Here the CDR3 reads CASYDSNTGELFF. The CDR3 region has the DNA TGCGCCAGTTATGATTCGAACACCGGGGAGCTGTTTTTT.

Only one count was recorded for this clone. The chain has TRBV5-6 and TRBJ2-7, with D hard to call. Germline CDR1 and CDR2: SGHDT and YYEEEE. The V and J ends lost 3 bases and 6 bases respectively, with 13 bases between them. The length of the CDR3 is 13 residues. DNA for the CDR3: TGTGCCAGCAGCTCGTATTTTGACGCCGAGCAGTACGTC. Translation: CASSSYFDAEQYV.

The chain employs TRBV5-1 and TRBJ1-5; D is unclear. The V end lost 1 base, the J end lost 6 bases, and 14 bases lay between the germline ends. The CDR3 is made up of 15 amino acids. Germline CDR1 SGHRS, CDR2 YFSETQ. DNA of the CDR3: TGCGCCAGCAGCTTGAAGGGAAAGTTTATTCAGCCCCAGCATTTT. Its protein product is CASSLKGKFIQPQHF.

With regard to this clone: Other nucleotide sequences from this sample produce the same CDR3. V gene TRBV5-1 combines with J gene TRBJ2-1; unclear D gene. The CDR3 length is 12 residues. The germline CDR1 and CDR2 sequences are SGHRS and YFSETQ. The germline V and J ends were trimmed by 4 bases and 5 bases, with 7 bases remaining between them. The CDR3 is CASSLLDNEQFF. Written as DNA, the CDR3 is TGCGCCAGCAGCCTGCTTGACAATGAGCAGTTCTTC.

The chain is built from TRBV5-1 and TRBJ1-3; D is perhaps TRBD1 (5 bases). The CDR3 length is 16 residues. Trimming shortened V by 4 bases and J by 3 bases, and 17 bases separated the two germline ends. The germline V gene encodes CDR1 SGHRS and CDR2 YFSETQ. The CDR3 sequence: CASSPTSGPNGNTIYF. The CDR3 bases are TGCGCCAGCAGCCCTACCTCGGGGCCTAATGGAAACACCATATATTTT.

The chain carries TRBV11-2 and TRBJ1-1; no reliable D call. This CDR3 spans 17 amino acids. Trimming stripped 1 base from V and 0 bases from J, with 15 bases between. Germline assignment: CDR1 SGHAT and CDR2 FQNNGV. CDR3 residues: CASSLGSRQFLNTEAFF. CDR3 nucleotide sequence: TGTGCCAGCAGCTTAGGGTCCCGGCAGTTCTTGAACACTGAAGCTTTCTTT.

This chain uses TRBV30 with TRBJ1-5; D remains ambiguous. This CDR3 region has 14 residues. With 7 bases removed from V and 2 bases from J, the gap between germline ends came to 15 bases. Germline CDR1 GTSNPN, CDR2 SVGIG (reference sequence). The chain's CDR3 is CASRTGSGNQPQHF. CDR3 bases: TGTGCCTCACGGACGGGGTCGGGCAATCAGCCCCAGCATTTT.

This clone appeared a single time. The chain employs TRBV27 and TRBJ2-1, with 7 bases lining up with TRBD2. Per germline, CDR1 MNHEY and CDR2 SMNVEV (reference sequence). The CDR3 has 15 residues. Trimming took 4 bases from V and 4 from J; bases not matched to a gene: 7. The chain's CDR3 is CASSSGLTIYNEQFF. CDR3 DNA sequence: TGTGCCAGCAGTTCGGGACTAACCATTTACAATGAGCAGTTCTTC.

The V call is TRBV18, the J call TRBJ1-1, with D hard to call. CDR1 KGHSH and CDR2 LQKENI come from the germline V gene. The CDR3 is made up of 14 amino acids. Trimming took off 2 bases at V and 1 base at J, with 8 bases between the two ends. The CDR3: CASSPKDGNTEAFF. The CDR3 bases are TGTGCCAGCTCACCAAAGGACGGGAACACTGAAGCTTTCTTT. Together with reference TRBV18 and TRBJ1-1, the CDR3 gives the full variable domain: NAGVMQNPRHLVRRRGQEARLRCSPMKGHSHVYWYRQLPEEGLKFMVYLQKENIIDESGMPKERFSAEFPKEGPSILRIQQVVRGDSAAYFCASSPKDGNTEAFFGQGTRLTVV.

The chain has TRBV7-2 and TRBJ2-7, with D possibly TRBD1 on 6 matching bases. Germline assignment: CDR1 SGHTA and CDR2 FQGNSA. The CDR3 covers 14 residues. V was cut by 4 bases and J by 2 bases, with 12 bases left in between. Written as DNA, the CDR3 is TGTGCCAGCAGCTCCACCCGGGACACCTACGAGCAGTACGTC. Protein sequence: CASSSTRDTYEQYV.

The CDR3 DNA sequence: TGTGCCATCAGCCCTTCACAGGGGGCGGCAGACATTCAGTACTTC. It encodes CAISPSQGAADIQYF. The V gene is TRBV10-3, the J gene TRBJ2-4, with TRBD1 matching over 9 bases. CDR3 length: 15 amino acids. Germline CDR1 is ENHRY and CDR2 is SYGVKD. V lost 6 bases and J lost 8; bases outside the gene matches: 11.

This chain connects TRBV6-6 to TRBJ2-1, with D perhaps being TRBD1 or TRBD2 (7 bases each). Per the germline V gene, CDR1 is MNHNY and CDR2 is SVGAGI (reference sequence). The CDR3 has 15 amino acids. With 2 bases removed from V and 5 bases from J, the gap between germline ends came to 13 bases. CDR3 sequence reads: CASSYTRGRDNEQFF. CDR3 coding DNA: TGTGCCAGCAGTTACACCAGGGGGAGGGACAATGAGCAGTTCTTC.

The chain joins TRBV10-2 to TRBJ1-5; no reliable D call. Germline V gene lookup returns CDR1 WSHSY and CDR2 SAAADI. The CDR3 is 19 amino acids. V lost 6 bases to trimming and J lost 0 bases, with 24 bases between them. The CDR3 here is CASSDPDRLGEHSNQPQHF. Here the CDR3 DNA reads TGCGCCAGCAGCGATCCCGATCGGTTGGGCGAGCATAGCAATCAGCCCCAGCATTTT.

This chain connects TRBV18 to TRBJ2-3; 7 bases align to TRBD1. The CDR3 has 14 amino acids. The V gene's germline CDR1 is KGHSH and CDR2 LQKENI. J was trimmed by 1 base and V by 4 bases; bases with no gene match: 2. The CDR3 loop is CASSLGTGTDTQYF. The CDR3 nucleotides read TGTGCCAGCTCACTCGGGACAGGCACAGATACGCAGTATTTT.

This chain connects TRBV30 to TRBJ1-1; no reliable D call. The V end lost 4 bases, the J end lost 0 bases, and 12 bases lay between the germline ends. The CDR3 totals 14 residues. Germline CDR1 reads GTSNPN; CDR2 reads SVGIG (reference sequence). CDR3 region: CAWTSGSMNTEAFF. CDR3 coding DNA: TGTGCCTGGACGTCGGGTAGCATGAACACTGAAGCTTTCTTT.

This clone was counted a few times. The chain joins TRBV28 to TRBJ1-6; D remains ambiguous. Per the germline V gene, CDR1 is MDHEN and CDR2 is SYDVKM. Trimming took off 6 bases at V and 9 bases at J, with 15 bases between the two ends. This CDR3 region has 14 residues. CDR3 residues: CASSQTSGGSPLHF. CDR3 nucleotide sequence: TGTGCCAGCAGCCAGACCTCGGGCGGTTCACCCCTCCACTTT.

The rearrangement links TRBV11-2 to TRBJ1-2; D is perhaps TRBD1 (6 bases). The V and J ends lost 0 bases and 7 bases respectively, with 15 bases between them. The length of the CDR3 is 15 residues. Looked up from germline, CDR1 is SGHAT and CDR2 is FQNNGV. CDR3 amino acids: CASSLDNTGHLGYTF. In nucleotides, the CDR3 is TGTGCCAGCAGCTTAGATAATACAGGGCATCTTGGCTACACCTTC.